Below, 16 T cell receptor beta chains from the same sample are listed, as sequenced in a study of cytomegalovirus exposure and HLA in healthy donors. Primers: 60 Vbeta forward and 13 Jbeta reverse. The data were produced by immunoSEQ multiplex PCR, yet TCRdb's version contains in-frame clones alone and is incomplete. This sample's table reports fewer than 130,000 clones. Sequenced input: PBMCs. The receptors were gathered from a man between 50 and 59 years old in good health and CMV-seronegative.

The J gene is TRBJ1-2, the V gene TRBV7-9, with D tentatively TRBD1 (6 bases). Trimming shortened V by 5 bases and J by 4 bases, and 11 bases separated the two germline ends. CDR1 is SEHNR, CDR2 FQNEAQ, per germline (reference sequence). The CDR3 runs 13 residues. CDR3 residues: CASSRGQPYGYTF. CDR3 DNA: TGTGCCAGCAGCCGAGGACAGCCCTATGGCTACACCTTC.

This chain links TRBV15 with TRBJ1-2; D is possibly TRBD1 (6 bases). The CDR3 contains 14 residues. V dropped 6 bases and J dropped 4 bases, with 15 bases sitting between them. Germline V gives CDR1 LNHNV, CDR2 YYDKDF (reference sequence). For the CDR3, the DNA is TGTGCCACCAGAGGGGGAGGGGCTGTCTATGGCTACACCTTC. This codes for CATRGGGAVYGYTF.

The J gene is TRBJ2-7, the V gene TRBV2; 8 bases are shared with TRBD1. J gave up 4 bases and V 8 bases, and 4 bases lay outside the gene matches. This CDR3 comprises 12 residues. Germline-derived CDR1 and CDR2 are SNHLY and FYNNEI. CDR3 coding DNA: TGTGCCAGCTTGGACAGGGAGTACGAGCAGTACTTC. Amino acids: CASLDREYEQYF.

The V and J genes are TRBV30 and TRBJ2-1; 7 bases agree with TRBD2. Trimming at V came to 2 bases and at J to 1 base, leaving 8 bases not matched to a gene. The CDR3 loop spans 16 amino acids. Germline lookup yields CDR1 GTSNPN and CDR2 SVGIG (reference sequence). CDR3 DNA sequence: TGTGCCTGGAGTAACACCGGACTAGAATCCTACAATGAGCAGTTCTTC. This translates into CAWSNTGLESYNEQFF.

The chain employs TRBV27 and TRBJ1-2; 7 positions agree with TRBD1. V shed 2 bases and J 8 bases; nucleotides not matched to a gene: 14. The germline V gene encodes CDR1 MNHEY and CDR2 SMNVEV (reference sequence). This CDR3 comprises 16 residues. In DNA form, the CDR3 reads TGTGCCAGCAGTTTAGGGGCAGGGGGAGTGTATGGAGGCTACACCTTC. This encodes CASSLGAGGVYGGYTF.

The chain employs TRBV11-3 and TRBJ2-5, with no clear D. Germline V gene lookup returns CDR1 SGHNT and CDR2 YENEEA. The CDR3 contains 11 residues. Trimming pared 0 bases from V and 7 bases from J, leaving 3 bases between. The DNA for the CDR3 is TGTGCCAGCAGCTTAGAGGCGACCCAGTACTTC. Protein: CASSLEATQYF.

The chain couples TRBV5-4 to TRBJ2-3; 7 nucleotides agree with TRBD1. The length of the CDR3 is 19 residues. The junction had 15 bases not matched to a gene; V was cut back by 1 base and J by 1 base. In germline, CDR1 is SGHNT, CDR2 YYREEE (reference sequence). The CDR3 reads CASSLSGTAIYRGTDTQYF. DNA for the CDR3: TGTGCCAGCAGCTTGTCAGGGACAGCGATATACCGCGGCACAGATACGCAGTATTTT.

The chain joins TRBV5-1 to TRBJ2-2; maybe TRBD1 (5 bases). V lost 4 bases and J 2 bases, leaving 18 bases between the germline ends. CDR3 size: 17 residues. Germline CDR1 and CDR2: SGHRS and YFSETQ. The CDR3 reads CASSPSQGYFNTGELFF. Here the CDR3 DNA reads TGCGCCAGCAGCCCCTCCCAGGGATACTTTAACACCGGGGAGCTGTTTTTT.

As regards this clone: Other DNA sequences from this sample encode an identical CDR3 as well. The gene calls are TRBV27 and TRBJ2-7; TRBD2 matches at 8 bases. The CDR3 sequence is 15 residues long. The V gene end was trimmed by 7 bases and the J gene end by 5 bases; junction bases not matched to a gene: 13. Germline V CDR1 and CDR2: MNHEY, SMNVEV (reference sequence). DNA for the CDR3: TGTGCCAGCATCCCTCGGGGGGGATTGGGGAACGAGCAGTACTTC. Its translation: CASIPRGGLGNEQYF.

V usage is TRBV5-1 and J usage is TRBJ2-7; 8 bases align to TRBD1. V dropped 3 bases and J dropped 7; count of bases not matched to a gene: 9. This CDR3 has 14 amino acids. CDR1 and CDR2 (germline): SGHRS, YFSETQ. CDR3 residues: CASSSGQGSREQYF. Here the CDR3 DNA reads TGCGCCAGCAGCTCCGGACAGGGCTCGAGGGAGCAGTACTTC.

The V call is TRBV6-6, the J call TRBJ1-1; tentatively, D is TRBD1 (6 bases). Trimming stripped 4 bases from V and 7 bases from J, with 13 bases between. This CDR3 is built from 13 residues. Germline-derived CDR1 and CDR2 are MNHNY and SVGAGI (reference sequence). The CDR3 reads CASSSQGTDEAFF. The CDR3, as DNA: TGTGCCAGCAGTTCTCAGGGGACGGATGAAGCTTTCTTT.

The V call is TRBV14, the J call TRBJ2-1; D perhaps matches TRBD2 (6 bases). In germline, CDR1 is SGHDN, CDR2 FVKESK. With 0 bases removed from V and 6 bases from J, the gap between germline ends came to 6 bases. The CDR3 has 13 amino acids. The CDR3 loop reads CASSQDGSNEQFF. The CDR3 nucleotides are TGTGCCAGCAGCCAAGACGGGAGCAATGAGCAGTTCTTC.

The chain combines TRBV15 with TRBJ1-1; D gene unclear. From germline, CDR1 is LNHNV and CDR2 YYDKDF (reference sequence). V lost 4 bases, J lost 6 bases, and 18 bases lay in between. This CDR3 is built from 15 residues. Here the CDR3 reads CATSIFASGIPEAFF. DNA for the CDR3: TGTGCCACCAGCATTTTCGCATCGGGAATACCTGAAGCTTTCTTT.

The J gene is TRBJ2-1, the V gene TRBV12-5, with 7 bases identical to TRBD1. This CDR3 contains 13 residues. CDR1 is LGHNT, CDR2 FRNRAP, per germline. The junction had 0 bases not matched to a gene; V was cut back by 2 bases and J by 5 bases. The CDR3 reads CASGLTGDNEQFF. The CDR3 nucleotides read TGTGCTAGTGGTTTGACAGGGGACAATGAGCAGTTCTTC. Full variable domain (missing parts from reference TRBV12-5 and TRBJ2-1): DARVTQTPRHKVTEMGQEVTMRCQPILGHNTVFWYRQTMMQGLELLAYFRNRAPLDDSGMPKDRFSAEMPDATLATLKIQPSEPRDSAVYFCASGLTGDNEQFFGPGTRLTVL.

The rearrangement uses TRBV15 and TRBJ2-7, with TRBD1 as a possible D gene (5 bases). CDR3 size: 15 residues. Germline assignment: CDR1 LNHNV and CDR2 YYDKDF (reference sequence). With 3 bases removed from V and 5 bases from J, the gap between germline ends came to 17 bases. The CDR3 nucleotides read TGTGCCACCAGCAGGGTACAGGCCCTAGGGGACGAGCAGTACTTC. It codes for CATSRVQALGDEQYF.

This chain connects TRBV14 to TRBJ2-1; no clear D gene. Between the trimmed V and J ends, which lost 1 base and 0 bases, there was a span of 7 bases. The CDR3 is made up of 15 amino acids. CDR1 is SGHDN and CDR2 is FVKESK in the germline V gene. DNA of the CDR3: TGTGCCAGCAGCCAAGGATTGCGCTCCTACAATGAGCAGTTCTTC. Protein: CASSQGLRSYNEQFF.